A single sample is the source of the 27 T cell receptor beta chains below, sequenced in a study of shared clonotypes between healthy human individuals. TCRdb keeps only in-frame clones here, not all; method: immunoSEQ multiplex PCR. The table includes some 500,000 clones, 90% to 96% detected once. The sequenced sample consisted of naive CD4+ T cells sorted from blood. The sample's subset: CD45RA+ positively selected. These receptor sequences come from a woman aged 30 to 39 in good health.

The chain has TRBV28 and TRBJ1-3, with D perhaps TRBD1 (5 bases). The CDR3 covers 16 residues. Germline V CDR1 and CDR2: MDHEN, SYDVKM. V was pared by 3 bases and J by 0 bases, with 12 bases between. In DNA, the CDR3 is TGTGCCAGCAGTTTCGCCGGACAAAACTCTGGAAACACCATATATTTT. Translation: CASSFAGQNSGNTIYF.

The CDR3 protein is CASSQETGTWGANVLTF. CDR3 nucleotides: TGCGCCAGCAGCCAAGAGACAGGTACTTGGGGGGCCAACGTCCTGACTTTC. The chain recombines TRBV4-1 with TRBJ2-6; a weak D match, TRBD1 (6 bases). V lost 0 bases and J lost 4, with 13 bases in between. CDR3 length: 17 residues. CDR1 and CDR2 from the germline V gene are MGHRA and YSYEKL.

The chain recombines TRBV6-5 with TRBJ2-7, with 9 bases fitting TRBD2. This CDR3 has 15 residues. V lost 8 bases, J lost 1 base, and 9 bases stayed unmatched. The germline CDR1 and CDR2 sequences are MNHEY and SVGAGI. CDR3 loop: CASARGTSGSYEQYF. CDR3 bases: TGTGCCAGCGCCCGGGGCACTAGCGGGTCCTACGAGCAGTACTTC.

V usage is TRBV28 and J usage is TRBJ2-2; 7 bases are a match to TRBD2. This CDR3 contains 15 residues. Germline CDR1 MDHEN, CDR2 SYDVKM. V lost 6 bases to trimming and J lost 5 bases; unmatched junction nucleotides: 9. CDR3 region: CASSPLRERTGELFF. The CDR3, as DNA: TGTGCCAGCAGCCCTTTGCGGGAGCGGACCGGGGAGCTGTTTTTT.

A few counts support this clone. The genes are TRBV29-1 and TRBJ1-2, with D perhaps matching TRBD1 (5 bases). The CDR3 has 12 residues. V shed 7 bases and J shed 4 bases, with 13 bases lying between them. Germline V gives CDR1 SQVTM, CDR2 ANQGSEA. CDR3 residues: CSAMGQGYGYTF. The CDR3 bases are TGCAGCGCGATGGGCCAGGGCTATGGCTACACCTTC. Complete variable domain (other parts from reference TRBV29-1 and TRBJ1-2): SAVISQKPSRDICQRGTSLTIQCQVDSQVTMMFWYRQQPGQSLTLIATANQGSEATYESGFVIDKFPISRPNLTFSTLTVSNMSPEDSSIYLCSAMGQGYGYTFGSGTRLTVV.

V is TRBV7-5 and J is TRBJ2-7; the table's TRBD2 call for D was not verified on the DNA. TRBV7-5 is described as a pseudogene. This CDR3 region has 13 residues. The CDR3 coding sequence is TGTGTCGAGCCACGGGACTGCAGGTACGAGCAGTACTTC. Translating it yields CVEPRDCRYEQYF.

The V and J genes are TRBV7-9 and TRBJ2-7, with 8 bases that match TRBD1. The V gene's germline CDR1 is SEHNR and CDR2 FQNEAQ (reference sequence). The CDR3 totals 14 residues. V gave up 4 bases and J gave up 7 bases; unmatched junction bases: 9. The chain's CDR3 is CASSSDRGAEEQYF. As DNA, the CDR3 is TGTGCCAGCAGCTCTGACAGGGGAGCTGAAGAGCAGTACTTC.

This clone was seen a handful of times. This chain links TRBV30 with TRBJ2-5; possible D gene TRBD2, 5 bases. There are 13 residues in the CDR3. Trimming cost V 5 bases and J 4 bases, with 14 bases left between them. Germline CDR1 is GTSNPN and CDR2 is SVGIG (reference sequence). The chain's CDR3 is CAWQGSGGETQYF. In nucleotides, the CDR3 is TGTGCCTGGCAAGGGTCAGGAGGAGAGACCCAGTACTTC.

A single count supports this clone. The rearrangement joins TRBV25-1 to TRBJ1-2, with D tentatively TRBD1 (5 bases). Germline V CDR1 and CDR2: MGHDK, SYGVNS. The CDR3 loop spans 13 amino acids. V was clipped by 3 bases and J by 2 bases, with 7 bases between them. The CDR3 coding sequence is TGTGCCAGCAGTGAGTCAGGGAACTATGGCTACACCTTC. This translates into CASSESGNYGYTF.

This clone was picked up a small number of times. The chain employs TRBV5-1 and TRBJ1-2; no clear D. The germline V and J ends were trimmed by 0 bases and 6 bases, with 15 bases remaining between them. This CDR3 spans 15 amino acids. Germline-derived CDR1 and CDR2 are SGHRS and YFSETQ. The CDR3 region is CASSLERASRDGYTF. In DNA form, the CDR3 reads TGCGCCAGCAGCTTGGAACGTGCAAGCCGGGATGGCTACACCTTC.

The J gene is TRBJ2-2, the V gene TRBV7-8; no reliable D call. Per the germline V gene, CDR1 is SGHVS and CDR2 is FQNEAQ. The CDR3 extends over 17 amino acids. The ends were cut back, 0 bases at V and 0 bases at J, with 11 bases in the middle. In DNA, the CDR3 is TGTGCCAGCAGCTTAGCGCTGGAACGGGCGAACACCGGGGAGCTGTTTTTT. It specifies CASSLALERANTGELFF. Full variable domain (missing parts from reference TRBV7-8 and TRBJ2-2): GAGVSQSPRYKVAKRGQDVALRCDPISGHVSLFWYQQALGQGPEFLTYFQNEAQLDKSGLPSDRFFAERPEGSVSTLKIQRTQQEDSAVYLCASSLALERANTGELFFGEGSRLTVL.

The chain links TRBV29-1 to TRBJ2-1, with 8 nucleotides matching TRBD1. The V gene end was trimmed by 6 bases and the J gene end by 6 bases; junction bases not matched to a gene: 4. CDR1 and CDR2 from the germline V gene are SQVTM and ANQGSEA. The CDR3 runs to 12 residues. The CDR3 nucleotides are TGCAGCGTACCGGGACAGGTCAATGAGCAGTTCTTC. It is translated as CSVPGQVNEQFF.

The V gene is TRBV18, the J gene TRBJ2-7; TRBD1 matches 7 bases. The CDR3 spans 13 residues. Germline V gene sequence: CDR1 KGHSH, CDR2 LQKENI. Trimming cost V 5 bases and J 6 bases; bases outside gene matches: 7. This chain's CDR3 is CASSVGTDSEQYF. DNA of the CDR3: TGTGCCAGCTCAGTCGGGACAGACTCCGAGCAGTACTTC.

The V and J genes are TRBV20-1 and TRBJ1-1; D unclear. This CDR3 has 11 residues. Deletions cut 5 bases from V and 5 bases from J, with 9 bases between. Germline values: CDR1 DFQATT, CDR2 SNEGSKA (reference sequence). This CDR3 is CSASRRTEAFF. As DNA, the CDR3 is TGCAGTGCTTCCCGGAGGACTGAAGCTTTCTTT.

V usage is TRBV28 and J usage is TRBJ1-6; 7 nucleotides agree with TRBD1. Germline V CDR1 and CDR2: MDHEN, SYDVKM. The CDR3 runs 15 residues. J gave up 6 bases and V 7 bases, and 9 bases lay outside the gene matches. The CDR3 DNA sequence: TGTGCCAGCACCTCTCAGGGACAGACTAATTCACCCCTCCACTTT. Residues: CASTSQGQTNSPLHF.

The chain couples TRBV27 to TRBJ2-5; TRBD2 matches at 12 bases. The CDR3 contains 20 residues. CDR1 MNHEY and CDR2 SMNVEV come from the germline V gene (reference sequence). The ends lost 0 bases at V and 5 bases at J; junction bases unmatched: 16. The CDR3 region is CASSLSLFLTSGRTHETQYF. The CDR3 coding sequence is TGTGCCAGCAGTTTATCTCTCTTTCTGACTAGCGGGAGAACTCACGAGACCCAGTACTTC.

V and J are TRBV7-9 and TRBJ1-1; D not resolved. Germline V gene data show CDR1 as SEHNR and CDR2 as FQNEAQ (reference sequence). The CDR3 spans 12 residues. V was cut by 5 bases and J by 2 bases, with 6 bases left in between. Here the CDR3 DNA reads TGTGCCAGCAGCGCCTTAAACACTGAAGCTTTCTTT. The encoded protein is CASSALNTEAFF.

The chain recombines TRBV10-3 with TRBJ2-2; TRBD1 agrees at 7 bases. The CDR3 runs 15 residues. J gave up 3 bases and V 8 bases, and 9 bases lay outside the gene matches. Looked up from germline, CDR1 is ENHRY and CDR2 is SYGVKD. CDR3 in DNA: TGTGCCATCTCAGGGGGAACCACGGACACCGGGGAGCTGTTTTTT. Protein sequence: CAISGGTTDTGELFF.

The count of this clone is one. The V gene is TRBV10-3, the J gene TRBJ2-7, with D possibly being TRBD1 (5 bases). Germline CDR1 and CDR2: ENHRY and SYGVKD. The V end lost 7 bases, the J end lost 6 bases, and 13 bases lay between the germline ends. CDR3 length: 12 amino acids. The CDR3, as DNA: TGTGCCATCAACACAGGAGCGAGCGAGCAGTACTTC. It yields the protein CAINTGASEQYF.

The J gene is TRBJ2-7, the V gene TRBV30; TRBD1 might be the D (5 bases). V lost 0 bases and J lost 3, with 15 bases in between. The CDR3 consists of 15 residues. Germline V lookup: CDR1 GTSNPN, CDR2 SVGIG (reference sequence). CDR3 residues: CAWSVGRVVIYEQYF. The CDR3 nucleotides read TGTGCCTGGAGTGTAGGCAGGGTCGTAATCTACGAGCAGTACTTC. Full variable domain (remainder filled in from reference TRBV30 and TRBJ2-7): SQTIHQWPATLVQPVGSPLSLECTVEGTSNPNLYWYRQAAGRGLQLLFYSVGIGQISSEVPQNLSASRPQDRQFILSSKKLLLSDSGFYLCAWSVGRVVIYEQYFGPGTRLTVT.

This rearrangement joins TRBV19 to TRBJ2-7; D tentatively reads TRBD1 or TRBD2 (5 bases each). Germline assignment: CDR1 LNHDA and CDR2 SQIVND (reference sequence). V shed 10 bases and J shed 6 bases, with 13 bases lying between them. This CDR3 is built from 11 residues. DNA of the CDR3: TGTGCCACCGGGACGCTAACCGAGCAGTACTTC. Its translation is CATGTLTEQYF.

The sample holds one count of this clone. This rearrangement joins TRBV18 to TRBJ1-1, with 8 nucleotides matching TRBD1. V lost 5 bases to trimming and J lost 5 bases; unmatched junction nucleotides: 13. The CDR3 length is 16 residues. In germline, CDR1 is KGHSH, CDR2 LQKENI. The CDR3 sequence: CASSATSQGARTEAFF. DNA for the CDR3: TGTGCCAGCTCAGCCACGTCCCAGGGGGCACGGACTGAAGCTTTCTTT.

This chain connects TRBV4-2 to TRBJ1-1; no clear D. CDR1 is LGHNA and CDR2 is YNFKEQ in the germline V gene. V was cut by 0 bases and J by 1 base, with 6 bases left in between. CDR3 length: 14 residues. The DNA for the CDR3 is TGTGCCAGCAGCCAAGAATCTACGAACACTGAAGCTTTCTTT. Residues: CASSQESTNTEAFF.

The V call is TRBV7-3, the J call TRBJ1-1; maybe TRBD1 (6 bases). Germline lookup yields CDR1 SGHTA and CDR2 FQGTGA. The CDR3 has 14 amino acids. V shed 2 bases and J shed 5 bases, with 12 bases lying between them. This CDR3 is CASSLGGVKTEAFF. Written as DNA, the CDR3 is TGTGCCAGCAGCTTAGGGGGCGTAAAAACTGAAGCTTTCTTT.

This sequence joins TRBV19 and TRBJ1-1; weak D call: TRBD1 (5 bases). The V gene lost 3 bases and the J gene lost 3 bases, with 14 bases spanning the gap. This CDR3 comprises 15 residues. Germline CDR1 reads LNHDA; CDR2 reads SQIVND (reference sequence). In DNA form, the CDR3 reads TGTGCCAGTAGTATCGAGGCAGGGAAGGACACTGAAGCTTTCTTT. Its translation: CASSIEAGKDTEAFF. Full variable domain (rest looked up from reference TRBV19 and TRBJ1-1): DGGITQSPKYLFRKEGQNVTLSCEQNLNHDAMYWYRQDPGQGLRLIYYSQIVNDFQKGDIAEGYSVSREKKESFPLTVTSAQKNPTAFYLCASSIEAGKDTEAFFGQGTRLTVV.

The V call is TRBV5-1, the J call TRBJ1-5, with D possibly TRBD1 on 6 matching bases. Trimming left V 4 bases short and J 7 bases short, with 18 bases between. The CDR3 length is 15 residues. The V gene's germline CDR1 is SGHRS and CDR2 YFSETQ. As DNA, the CDR3 is TGCGCCAGCAGCGTAATGGGACACCCCGGACAGCCCCAGCATTTT. Protein: CASSVMGHPGQPQHF.

CDR3 nucleotide sequence: TGCAGCGTCACGCCGGGATCCCAAAGCGAGCAGTACTTC. Translating it yields CSVTPGSQSEQYF. The V and J genes are TRBV29-1 and TRBJ2-7; a weak D match, TRBD2 (5 bases). V lost 6 bases to trimming and J lost 6 bases, with 18 bases between them. This CDR3 region has 13 residues. Per the germline V gene, CDR1 is SQVTM and CDR2 is ANQGSEA.